The present entry profiles one T cell receptor beta chain with its context. The antigen is not known. This entry is derived from a study of cytomegalovirus exposure and HLA in healthy donors. Study-wide findings and caveats: Three CMV-associated chains were confirmed in vitro to be specific for CMV antigens. Earlier results showed most TCR beta V segments being productive about 90% or about 30% of the time. Evidence from a later analysis indicated that most CMV-associated TCR beta chains looked HLA-restricted.

Germline CDR1 MNHNS, CDR2 SASEGT. The V end lost 6 bases, the J end lost 1 base, and 6 bases lay between the germline ends. The CDR3 runs 12 residues. Donors had nominal health at sampling but likely had unrecorded immune exposures. Both 60 Vbeta primers and 13 Jbeta primers went into the PCR. Generated by immunoSEQ multiplex PCR, the TCRdb table keeps only in-frame clones and is missing some. The sample yields around 140,000 clones, 77% seen once. V usage is TRBV6-1 and J usage is TRBJ1-1; a weak D match, TRBD1 (6 bases). Sequencing was performed on PBMCs. This clonotype was obtained from a male donor in good health and CMV-seronegative. CDR3 in DNA: TGTGCCAGCAGACAGGGGAACACTGAAGCTTTCTTT. Translated, it gives CASRQGNTEAFF.